This is a list of T cell receptor beta chains from one sample in a study of regulatory T cells in long-lasting Graves disease. TCRdb reanalysed the multiplex PCR reads using MiXCR and keeps one entry per CDR3 protein. The data contain 400,000 to 500,000 distinct CDR3 sequences, under 25% of them seen just once; the ten biggest clones take up over 6%. The sample in question was peripheral blood mononuclear cells (PBMCs), obtained when the disease was refractory, from a patient treated with antithyroid drugs. The source of these receptors is a female donor with Graves disease. Each CDR3 is given with its conserved first and last residue. The D gene is left open where the match is weak. For some rows the clone size is stated as once, few or many, or as a class when expanded; others skip it.

NA,16,TRBJ2-1,TRBV12-3/TRBV12-4,TRBD2,CASSWGLAGSYNEQFF,TGTGCCAGCAGTTGGGGACTAGCGGGGTCGTACAATGAGCAGTTCTTC
many,15,TRBJ1-6,TRBV12-3/TRBV12-4,NA,CASRETVNNNSPLHF,TGTGCCAGCAGAGAGACAGTGAATAATAATTCACCCCTCCACTTT
NA,16,TRBJ2-7,TRBV5-1,TRBD1,CASSEQGSGPDYEQYF,TGCGCCAGCAGCGAACAGGGGTCTGGGCCCGACTACGAGCAGTACTTC
NA,13,TRBJ1-1,TRBV3-1,NA,CASSGVLNTEAFF,TGTGCCAGCAGCGGAGTATTGAACACTGAAGCTTTCTTT
many,14,TRBJ2-5,TRBV2,NA,CASSEEVGVETQYF,TGTGCCAGCAGTGAAGAGGTGGGGGTCGAGACCCAGTACTTC
many,16,TRBJ2-5,TRBV6-1,TRBD2,CASTRLAGDFQETQYF,TGTGCCAGCACCAGACTAGCGGGAGATTTCCAAGAGACCCAGTACTTC
few,13,TRBJ2-7,TRBV20-1,TRBD2,CSAGYSGIYEQYF,TGCAGTGCAGGTTATAGCGGGATCTACGAGCAGTACTTC
many,16,TRBJ1-4,TRBV12-3/TRBV12-4,TRBD1,CASSPRQGSLNEKLFF,TGTGCCAGCAGTCCCCGACAGGGGTCATTGAATGAAAAACTGTTTTTT
few,13,TRBJ1-3,TRBV12-3/TRBV12-4,NA,CASSDNFGNTIYF,TGTGCCAGCAGTGACAATTTCGGAAACACCATATATTTT
NA,14,TRBJ2-3,TRBV29-1,TRBD1,CSGLGQESTDTQYF,TGCAGCGGCCTAGGACAGGAGAGCACAGATACGCAGTATTTT
NA,14,TRBJ1-1,TRBV18,TRBD1,CASSPPGQRSEAFF,TGTGCCAGCTCACCACCGGGACAGAGATCTGAAGCTTTCTTT
NA,12,TRBJ1-5,TRBV20-1,TRBD1,CSAGTGGQPQHF,TGCAGTGCTGGAACAGGGGGTCAGCCCCAGCATTTT
many,14,TRBJ2-7,TRBV28,NA,CASSKYRVSYEQYF,TGTGCCAGCAGCAAATACAGGGTGTCCTACGAGCAGTACTTC
few,12,TRBJ2-3,TRBV28,NA,CASSTQSDTQYF,TGTGCCAGCAGCACGCAAAGTGATACGCAGTATTTT
NA,15,TRBJ1-1,TRBV6-5,NA,CASSSQGGAPTEAFF,TGTGCCAGCAGTTCCCAAGGGGGGGCGCCCACTGAAGCTTTCTTT
NA,12,TRBJ1-6,TRBV30,NA,CAWSTSPSPLHF,TGTGCCTGGAGCACCTCCCCATCACCCCTCCACTTT
NA,16,TRBJ2-5,TRBV7-9,TRBD1,CASSDGEGANQETQYF,TGTGCCAGCAGCGACGGTGAGGGGGCGAACCAAGAGACCCAGTACTTC
many,16,TRBJ1-5,TRBV7-2,NA,CASSLRVGGMGQPQHF,TGTGCCAGCAGCTTACGGGTCGGGGGGATGGGTCAGCCCCAGCATTTT
NA,13,TRBJ2-1,TRBV5-1,NA,CASSFRGAYEQFF,TGCGCCAGCAGCTTCAGGGGGGCCTATGAGCAGTTCTTC
many,15,TRBJ1-1,TRBV4-1,NA,CASSPRNTGRTEAFF,TGCGCCAGCAGCCCCCGCAATACAGGGAGGACTGAAGCTTTCTTT
NA,13,TRBJ1-1,TRBV10-3,NA,CAISELGPTEAFF,TGTGCCATCAGTGAGTTGGGGCCCACTGAAGCTTTCTTT
NA,17,TRBJ1-3,TRBV11-3,NA,CASSLMGPQGRSNTIYF,TGTGCCAGCAGCTTGATGGGCCCCCAAGGGCGGTCGAACACCATATATTTT